The 18 T cell receptor beta chains below all came from one sample that was sequenced in a study of a mutant IDH1 vaccine in newly diagnosed glioma. Time point noted: week 5, during vaccination. Doses of 300 ug of mutant IDH1 20-mer peptide were given with topical imiquimod. These receptors' targets are unknown. Assay: immunoSEQ multiplex PCR; the TCRdb copy retains only in-frame clones and omits some. Among about 58,000 clones listed, approximately 79% were seen once. Sequenced here: PBMCs, sampled from a glioma patient whose treatment included an IDH1 peptide vaccine. The receptors here all came from a woman aged 45-65 years with glioma.

The chain is built from TRBV2 and TRBJ1-1; D uncertain. The V gene's germline CDR1 is SNHLY and CDR2 FYNNEI. Between the trimmed V and J ends, which lost 4 bases and 3 bases, there was a span of 9 bases. This CDR3 has 13 amino acids. The DNA of the CDR3 is TGTGCCAGCAGTGCGGTGGGAGACACTGAAGCTTTCTTT. Translation gives CASSAVGDTEAFF. Looking up the rest from reference TRBV2 and TRBJ1-1 gives the full variable domain: EPEVTQTPSHQVTQMGQEVILRCVPISNHLYFYWYRQILGQKVEFLVSFYNNEISEKSEIFDDQFSVERPDGSNFTLKIRSTKLEDSAMYFCASSAVGDTEAFFGQGTRLTVV.

V gene TRBV9 combines with J gene TRBJ2-7; TRBD1 aligns across 7 bases. CDR1 is SGDLS and CDR2 is YYNGEE in the germline V gene. V was pared by 0 bases and J by 0 bases, with 3 bases of the junction left unmatched. The CDR3 runs 15 residues. CDR3 residues: CASSVETGPSYEQYF. For the CDR3, the DNA is TGTGCCAGCAGCGTAGAGACAGGGCCCTCCTACGAGCAGTACTTC.

The V gene is TRBV2, the J gene TRBJ2-7, with D possibly matching TRBD2 (5 bases). Trimming took off 10 bases at V and 0 bases at J, with 16 bases between the two ends. Germline V gene data show CDR1 as SNHLY and CDR2 as FYNNEI. The CDR3 is made up of 14 amino acids. The DNA of the CDR3 is TGTGCCACCTACGAGGGCACTAACTCCTACGAGCAGTACTTC. It yields the protein CATYEGTNSYEQYF.

This chain joins TRBV19 and TRBJ1-5, with TRBD1 matching over 9 bases. Germline CDR1 is LNHDA and CDR2 is SQIVND (reference sequence). The V segment lost 5 bases and the J segment 9 bases; nucleotides outside the gene matches: 5. This CDR3 spans 13 amino acids. Here the CDR3 reads CASSGQGTLPQHF. The CDR3 bases are TGTGCCAGTAGTGGACAGGGGACACTGCCCCAGCATTTT. The full variable domain, rest sourced from reference TRBV19 and TRBJ1-5, is DGGITQSPKYLFRKEGQNVTLSCEQNLNHDAMYWYRQDPGQGLRLIYYSQIVNDFQKGDIAEGYSVSREKKESFPLTVTSAQKNPTAFYLCASSGQGTLPQHFGDGTRLSIL.

This chain links TRBV7-6 with TRBJ2-6; tentatively, D is TRBD1 (5 bases). V gave up 8 bases and J gave up 0 bases, with 17 bases separating them. CDR3 length: 17 residues. CDR1 is SGHVS, CDR2 FNYEAQ, per germline. The CDR3 sequence: CASAKGRILSGANVLTF. CDR3 nucleotides: TGTGCCAGCGCTAAGGGGCGAATCCTCTCTGGGGCCAACGTCCTGACTTTC.

The chain carries TRBV4-1 and TRBJ2-5; 11 bases align to TRBD2. This CDR3 is built from 16 residues. Per the germline V gene, CDR1 is MGHRA and CDR2 is YSYEKL. V shed 4 bases and J 4 bases; nucleotides not matched to a gene: 8. The CDR3 loop is CASSPLSGGARETQYF. The CDR3 coding sequence is TGCGCCAGCAGCCCCCTTAGCGGGGGGGCTCGAGAGACCCAGTACTTC.

V and J are TRBV9 and TRBJ1-5; D unresolved. The CDR3 runs to 17 residues. Germline V gene data show CDR1 as SGDLS and CDR2 as YYNGEE. V gave up 2 bases and J gave up 0 bases, with 15 bases separating them. CDR3 protein: CASSVLPTLNSNQPQHF. CDR3 coding DNA: TGTGCCAGCAGCGTTCTGCCTACACTTAATAGCAATCAGCCCCAGCATTTT.

This chain joins TRBV7-2 and TRBJ2-4, with 7 bases identical to TRBD2. Germline lookup yields CDR1 SGHTA and CDR2 FQGNSA. CDR3 size: 17 residues. The junction had 16 bases not matched to a gene; V was cut back by 3 bases and J by 8 bases. The CDR3, as DNA: TGTGCCAGCAGCTTGAGGCTGGGTGGGGGAGGGGTAGACATTCAGTACTTC. Protein product: CASSLRLGGGGVDIQYF.

CDR3 protein: CASWGQTNTGELFF. The CDR3 coding sequence is TGTGCCAGCTGGGGACAGACGAACACCGGGGAGCTGTTTTTT. The chain has TRBV19 and TRBJ2-2; 7 nucleotides align to TRBD1. The CDR3 extends over 14 amino acids. The junction had 4 bases not matched to a gene; V was cut back by 9 bases and J by 0 bases. Per germline, CDR1 LNHDA and CDR2 SQIVND (reference sequence).

The chain uses TRBV5-1 and TRBJ2-2; 7 bases line up with TRBD1. The CDR3 totals 15 residues. From germline, CDR1 is SGHRS and CDR2 YFSETQ. J lost 3 bases, V lost 1 base, and 3 bases had no gene match. This CDR3 reads CASSLWQGDTGELFF. The CDR3 DNA reads TGCGCCAGCAGCTTGTGGCAGGGGGACACCGGGGAGCTGTTTTTT.

The V and J genes are TRBV5-1 and TRBJ2-5; TRBD1 matches at 9 bases. Losses at the gene ends were 3 bases for V and 2 bases for J; bases not matched to a gene: 2. The germline V gene has CDR1 SGHRS and CDR2 YFSETQ. CDR3 length: 14 amino acids. The CDR3 sequence is CASSWGTGQETQYF. In DNA form, the CDR3 reads TGCGCCAGCAGCTGGGGGACAGGGCAAGAGACCCAGTACTTC.

This clone was picked up a small number of times. The chain uses TRBV7-8 and TRBJ1-1, with no clear D. Trimming pared 0 bases from V and 4 bases from J, leaving 18 bases between. CDR3 length: 17 residues. In germline, CDR1 is SGHVS, CDR2 FQNEAQ. CDR3 in DNA: TGTGCCAGCAGCTTAGCGCAAGATCCGGTGAAGAGCACTGAAGCTTTCTTT. Encoded protein: CASSLAQDPVKSTEAFF.

The genes are TRBV9 and TRBJ2-3, with D possibly being TRBD1 (5 bases). V was clipped by 7 bases and J by 3 bases, with 21 bases between them. From germline, CDR1 is SGDLS and CDR2 YYNGEE. This CDR3 spans 16 amino acids. CDR3 sequence reads: CASSSDMGLGTDTQYF. DNA of the CDR3: TGTGCCAGCTCATCAGACATGGGGCTTGGGACAGATACGCAGTATTTT. Combining the CDR3 with reference TRBV9 and TRBJ2-3 gives the whole variable domain DSGVTQTPKHLITATGQRVTLRCSPRSGDLSVYWYQQSLDQGLQFLIQYYNGEERAKGNILERFSAQQFPDLHSELNLSSLELGDSALYFCASSSDMGLGTDTQYFGPGTRLTVL.

The gene calls are TRBV4-3 and TRBJ1-4; maybe TRBD1 (6 bases). Trimming removed 8 bases from V and 7 bases from J, with 14 bases in between. The CDR3 is 13 amino acids. Germline CDR1 is LGHNA and CDR2 is YSLEER. CDR3 protein: CASGTGLGEKLFF. CDR3 in DNA: TGCGCCAGCGGAACAGGGCTTGGTGAAAAACTGTTTTTT.

The V call is TRBV27, the J call TRBJ1-2; 10 bases agree with TRBD1. The CDR3 sequence is 15 residues long. After removal of 5 bases from V and 8 bases from J, the junction contained 11 bases not matched to a gene. Per the germline V gene, CDR1 is MNHEY and CDR2 is SMNVEV (reference sequence). The CDR3 reads CASSPGTGAVQGYTF. The CDR3 DNA sequence: TGTGCCAGCAGTCCAGGGACAGGGGCGGTGCAAGGCTACACCTTC.

The chain recombines TRBV6-5 with TRBJ1-6; 8 bases are a match to TRBD1. The CDR3 sequence is 15 residues long. CDR1 is MNHEY, CDR2 SVGAGI, per germline. The CDR3: CTRLRQGAINSPLHF. The DNA for the CDR3 is TGTACGCGGTTGAGGCAGGGGGCGATTAATTCACCCCTCCACTTT.

The chain is built from TRBV2 and TRBJ1-2; D is uncertain. Per the germline V gene, CDR1 is SNHLY and CDR2 is FYNNEI. The CDR3 totals 14 residues. V was cut by 5 bases and J by 0 bases, with 10 bases left in between. The CDR3 sequence: CASSTLGANYGYTF. CDR3 DNA sequence: TGTGCCAGCAGTACCCTCGGAGCTAACTATGGCTACACCTTC.

The rearrangement joins TRBV27 to TRBJ2-7; no reliable D call. CDR1 and CDR2 (germline): MNHEY, SMNVEV (reference sequence). This CDR3 region has 14 residues. The V gene lost 3 bases and the J gene lost 3 bases, with 12 bases spanning the gap. This CDR3 reads CASSFSGANYEQYF. The CDR3 DNA sequence: TGTGCCAGCAGTTTCTCAGGTGCCAACTACGAGCAGTACTTC.